What follows are 2 T cell receptor beta chains derived from one specimen sequenced in a study of CD8 T cells in ankylosing spondylitis. TCRdb reprocessed the 5' RACE reads with MiXCR, giving one entry per CDR3 protein. This sample has fewer than 25,000 distinct CDR3 sequences, with roughly 13% found just once. The sample taken for sequencing was blood. These receptors all stem from a male donor with ankylosing spondylitis or in good health (not recorded which).

This clonotype occurred many times. The chain has TRBV6-5 and TRBJ2-1; D may match TRBD1 or TRBD2 (7 bases each). The germline gives CDR1 MNHEY, CDR2 SVGAGI. This CDR3 has 14 residues. Trimming shortened V by 5 bases and J by 5 bases, and 13 bases separated the two germline ends. CDR3 DNA sequence: TGTGCCAGCAGTAGGGGGCTAGCGGACAATGAGCAGTTCTTC. As protein: CASSRGLADNEQFF.

This clonotype occurred a few times. The V gene is TRBV29-1, the J gene TRBJ2-7; D is unresolved. CDR3 length: 11 residues. The V end was cut by 6 bases, the J end by 1 base, with 7 bases between. The germline V gene encodes CDR1 SQVTM and CDR2 ANQGSEA. This CDR3 is CSVALSYEQYF. For the CDR3, the DNA is TGCAGCGTCGCCTTATCCTACGAGCAGTACTTC.